The text below deals with one T cell receptor (beta chain). What it binds is not known. The data are from a study of cytomegalovirus exposure and HLA in healthy donors. Regarding the study as a whole: Researchers catalogued some 160 TCR beta chains as cytomegalovirus-associated. Clonal expansion was found to be greater in HLA-associated TCR beta chains than in equally common others in a later analysis.

A multiplex PCR was run with 60 Vbeta primers and 13 Jbeta primers. The data were produced by immunoSEQ multiplex PCR, yet TCRdb's version contains in-frame clones alone and is incomplete. Among 180,000 or so clones listed, 77% were seen once. This CDR3 is built from 13 residues. V gene TRBV21-1 combines with J gene TRBJ2-3; TRBD2, the table's D call, was not compared with the DNA. TRBV21-1 is tagged as a pseudogene. This sequence originates from a woman aged 60 to 75 in good health and CMV-seropositive. Sequencing used PBMCs. This CDR3 reads CASRGLTTDTQYF. Written as DNA, the CDR3 is TGTGCCAGCAGGGGACTCACCACAGATACGCAGTATTTT.